This TCR beta chain was profiled in a study of blood T cell repertoires in COVID-19. As for the study in general: COVID-19 samples, acute and convalescent, were from the United States, Italy and Spain.

There are 14 residues in the CDR3. Germline V CDR1 and CDR2: MNHEY, SVGAGI. Trimming left V 0 bases short and J 5 bases short, with 7 bases between. Sequencing was performed with immunoSEQ multiplex PCR; in TCRdb, only in-frame clones are kept and a portion is missing. The table lists about 49,000 clones, approximately 86% of them singletons, with 13% to 15% in the top ten. The chain employs TRBV6-5 and TRBJ2-2; the D gene is possibly TRBD2 (5 bases). Sequenced material: peripheral blood. The source of this sequence is a human donor in a cohort sampled during active COVID-19. The CDR3 sequence: CASSYSGGTGELFF. CDR3 coding DNA: TGTGCCAGCAGTTACTCTGGCGGGACCGGGGAGCTGTTTTTT.